The clone carrying this T cell receptor beta chain was seen once. Antigen: not known. The same CDR3 arises from other DNA sequences in this sample as well. The table came from immunoSEQ multiplex PCR; TCRdb's copy has only in-frame clones and leaves some out. The repertoire has about 980,000 clones, 60% to 85% of them found once; the top ten carry approximately 1.5%. This sample is part of a study of shared clonotypes between healthy human individuals. General observations from the study: Represented diversity, genetic and exposure-history alike, was limited by few donors.

V was clipped by 6 bases and J by 1 base, with 9 bases between them. Germline V lookup: CDR1 KGHSH, CDR2 LQKENI. The CDR3 is 13 amino acids. The sequencing sample was made of memory CD4+ T cells sorted from blood. Indicated subset: CD45RA-negative fraction. The rearrangement links TRBV18 to TRBJ1-2; the D gene is possibly TRBD1 (5 bases). The source of this sequence is a man younger than 35 in good health. In DNA form, the CDR3 reads TGTGCCAGCTCCCCCAGGGATAACTATGGCTACACCTTC. This codes for CASSPRDNYGYTF.